The clone carrying this T cell receptor (beta chain) was recorded once. The data were taken from a study of blood T cell repertoires in COVID-19. The CDR3 is 17 amino acids. Germline loops: CDR1 MDHEN, CDR2 SYDVKM. Trimming pared 2 bases from V and 4 bases from J, leaving 17 bases between. The data were produced by immunoSEQ multiplex PCR, yet TCRdb's version contains in-frame clones alone and is incomplete. The table records 200,000 to 250,000 clones, more than 85% of them present only once. Material for sequencing was peripheral blood. This rearrangement joins TRBV28 to TRBJ1-4, with D possibly TRBD1 on 5 matching bases. This sequence was found in a man aged 35-49 years with active or convalescent COVID-19. The CDR3 region has the DNA TGTGCCAGCAGTTTACTTTGGGGCCGGGTGCTTAATGAAAAACTGTTTTTT. Its translation is CASSLLWGRVLNEKLFF.